A selection of T cell receptor beta chains follows, all from one sample in a study of beta chain features in type 1 diabetes. Data came from immunoSEQ multiplex PCR; TCRdb stores just in-frame clones and leaves some out. The sample has roughly 310,000 clones; 11% are singletons. The specimen sequenced was naive CD4+ T cells from blood. All receptors come from a woman in her twenties or thirties in good health. The CDR3 runs from the conserved cysteine through the conserved F or W. Fields, in order: D gene, clone size, J gene, V gene, CDR3 DNA, CDR3 protein. D genes are given only for firm matches. Size tells how often a clone was seen (once, few, many) or the class of an expanded clone, and some rows leave it out.

D: -
size: few
J: TRBJ1-2
V: TRBV29-1
DNA: TGCAGCGGTCAGGGGAACTATGGCTACACCTTC
CDR3: CSGQGNYGYTF

D: -
size: once
J: TRBJ1-2
V: TRBV7-2
DNA: TGTGCCAGCAGCTTATTTCGGGATGGCTACACCTTC
CDR3: CASSLFRDGYTF

D: TRBD1
size: -
J: TRBJ2-3
V: TRBV28
DNA: TGTGCCAGCAGTTTATTCGGACAGGGGATCACAGATACGCAGTATTTT
CDR3: CASSLFGQGITDTQYF

D: TRBD2
size: -
J: TRBJ2-5
V: TRBV29-1
DNA: TGCAGCGTTGAGGCGACTAGCGGGAGAAGGGGAGAGACCCAGTACTTC
CDR3: CSVEATSGRRGETQYF

D: -
size: few
J: TRBJ1-5
V: TRBV19
DNA: TGTGCCAGTACGACAGATAGCAATCAGCCCCAGCATTTT
CDR3: CASTTDSNQPQHF

D: TRBD1
size: -
J: TRBJ2-2
V: TRBV5-1
DNA: TGCGCCAGCAGCTCATTATCACAGGGGGCCAACACCGGGGAGCTGTTTTTT
CDR3: CASSSLSQGANTGELFF

D: -
size: -
J: TRBJ2-1
V: TRBV18
DNA: TGTGCCAGCTCACCACTGGCTACGGGAGACTACAATGAGCAGTTCTTC
CDR3: CASSPLATGDYNEQFF

D: TRBD2
size: -
J: TRBJ2-2
V: TRBV7-2
DNA: TGTGCCAGCAGCTTAGGGGCGGGGACTAGCGCACCCGGGGAGCTGTTTTTT
CDR3: CASSLGAGTSAPGELFF

D: TRBD1
size: -
J: TRBJ2-1
V: TRBV7-9
DNA: TGTGCCAGCAGGCGAGGACAGGGGTTCTACAATGAGCAGTTCTTC
CDR3: CASRRGQGFYNEQFF

D: TRBD1
size: -
J: TRBJ2-2
V: TRBV19
DNA: TGTGCCAGTAGTTCGACGACAGGGTTAACCGGGGAGCTGTTTTTT
CDR3: CASSSTTGLTGELFF

D: -
size: few
J: TRBJ1-5
V: TRBV6-5
DNA: TGTGCCACCCACCGGGTCGGGGAAGATCAGCCCCAGCATTTT
CDR3: CATHRVGEDQPQHF

D: -
size: -
J: TRBJ1-3
V: TRBV6-5
DNA: TGTGCCAGCAGAGCCGGGACATCTGGAAACACCATATATTTT
CDR3: CASRAGTSGNTIYF

D: -
size: few
J: TRBJ2-7
V: TRBV30
DNA: TGTGCCTGGAGTGTACGTGGACACTTCACCTACGAGCAGTACTTC
CDR3: CAWSVRGHFTYEQYF

D: -
size: few
J: TRBJ1-3
V: TRBV10-3
DNA: TGTGCCATCAGTGGGGACATCGCAAGCCTCACCATATATTTT
CDR3: CAISGDIASLTIYF

D: -
size: -
J: TRBJ2-2
V: TRBV7-9
DNA: TGTGCCAGCAGCTTCGCAAGTCTAGTTTTAGACACCGGGGAGCTGTTTTTT
CDR3: CASSFASLVLDTGELFF

D: -
size: few
J: TRBJ1-1
V: TRBV7-3
DNA: TGTGCCAGCAGCGCACAGGGTGGGGACACTGAAGCTTTCTTT
CDR3: CASSAQGGDTEAFF

D: -
size: few
J: TRBJ2-1
V: TRBV19
DNA: TGTGCCAGTAGATATGAAACAGCCAGCTCCTACAATGAGCAGTTCTTC
CDR3: CASRYETASSYNEQFF

D: -
size: -
J: TRBJ2-1
V: TRBV30
DNA: TGTGCCTGGAGTGTCTATAAAGAGCAGTTCTTC
CDR3: CAWSVYKEQFF

D: TRBD1
size: -
J: TRBJ2-5
V: TRBV7-2
DNA: TGTGCCAGCAGCTTAGGAGGCCAGGGGGTCCAAGAGACCCAGTACTTC
CDR3: CASSLGGQGVQETQYF

D: TRBD1
size: few
J: TRBJ1-1
V: TRBV27
DNA: TGTGCCAGCAGTCGTCTCCGGGACAGGCAGAACACTGAAGCTTTCTTT
CDR3: CASSRLRDRQNTEAFF